Listed here are 9 T cell receptor beta chains from one sample, sequenced in a study of cytomegalovirus exposure and HLA in healthy donors. PCR amplification relied on 60 Vbeta primers (plus 13 Jbeta primers). Assay: immunoSEQ multiplex PCR; the TCRdb copy retains only in-frame clones and omits some. This sample's table reports about 160,000 clones. Material for sequencing was PBMCs. The receptors were sampled from a man aged 30 to 39 in good health and CMV-seronegative.

This chain links TRBV6-6 with TRBJ2-7, with D perhaps matching TRBD2 (7 bases). V was clipped by 5 bases and J by 0 bases, with 17 bases between them. Looked up from germline, CDR1 is MNHNY and CDR2 is SVGAGI (reference sequence). This CDR3 has 16 residues. CDR3 sequence: CASSLGWGGASYEQYF. DNA of the CDR3: TGTGCCAGCAGTCTGGGGTGGGGGGGGGCCTCCTACGAGCAGTACTTC.

The chain carries TRBV9 and TRBJ2-3, with 8 positions matching TRBD2. V shed 3 bases, J shed 0 bases, and the junction held 6 bases outside the gene matches. CDR1 and CDR2 (germline): SGDLS, YYNGEE. The CDR3 length is 16 residues. DNA for the CDR3: TGTGCCAGCAGCGCCCGACTAGCGTCTAGCACAGATACGCAGTATTTT. It encodes CASSARLASSTDTQYF. The variable domain in full, completed from reference TRBV9 and TRBJ2-3, reads DSGVTQTPKHLITATGQRVTLRCSPRSGDLSVYWYQQSLDQGLQFLIQYYNGEERAKGNILERFSAQQFPDLHSELNLSSLELGDSALYFCASSARLASSTDTQYFGPGTRLTVL.

The rearrangement joins TRBV7-2 to TRBJ1-2; 8 bases are a match to TRBD1. The CDR3 extends over 14 amino acids. Germline CDR1 SGHTA, CDR2 FQGNSA. V lost 5 bases, J lost 5 bases, and 7 bases stayed unmatched. This chain's CDR3 is CASSLWDRNYGYTF. The CDR3 DNA reads TGTGCCAGCAGCCTTTGGGACAGGAATTATGGCTACACCTTC.

The rearrangement uses TRBV2 and TRBJ2-1; 8 bases fit TRBD2. CDR3 size: 18 residues. V shed 4 bases and J 9 bases; nucleotides not matched to a gene: 20. Germline CDR1 reads SNHLY; CDR2 reads FYNNEI. Here the CDR3 DNA reads TGTGCCAGCAGTGGCAGCGGGAGACGGGGGGGGAAACAATTTGAGCAGTTCTTC. It specifies CASSGSGRRGGKQFEQFF.

The V call is TRBV18, the J call TRBJ2-3; TRBD2 matches at 12 bases. The CDR3 sequence is 15 residues long. J lost 1 base, V lost 6 bases, and 2 bases had no gene match. Germline V gene data show CDR1 as KGHSH and CDR2 as LQKENI. In DNA, the CDR3 is TGTGCCAGCTCGCGACTAGCGGGAGGCACAGATACGCAGTATTTT. It encodes CASSRLAGGTDTQYF.

This chain links TRBV11-2 with TRBJ2-1; 7 bases align to TRBD2. Per germline, CDR1 SGHAT and CDR2 FQNNGV. V was pared by 3 bases and J by 4 bases, with 6 bases of the junction left unmatched. There are 15 residues in the CDR3. The CDR3 reads CASSFSGTEYNEQFF. CDR3 bases: TGTGCCAGCAGCTTCAGCGGGACCGAGTACAATGAGCAGTTCTTC.

The rearrangement links TRBV11-2 to TRBJ2-7; 12 bases are a match to TRBD2. CDR3 length: 16 residues. V gave up 5 bases and J gave up 0 bases; unmatched junction bases: 5. Germline V lookup: CDR1 SGHAT, CDR2 FQNNGV. The CDR3 region is CASSRMTSGSSYEQYF. CDR3 DNA: TGTGCCAGCAGCCGAATGACTAGCGGGAGCTCCTACGAGCAGTACTTC.

The chain couples TRBV30 to TRBJ2-6; D possibly corresponds to TRBD2 (5 bases). V was trimmed by 3 bases and J by 9 bases, leaving 15 bases between them. Germline lookup yields CDR1 GTSNPN and CDR2 SVGIG (reference sequence). The CDR3 extends over 14 amino acids. The CDR3 loop is CAWRNRGRVNVLTF. The CDR3, as DNA: TGTGCCTGGAGGAACCGGGGAAGAGTCAACGTCCTGACTTTC. The variable domain in full, completed from reference TRBV30 and TRBJ2-6, reads SQTIHQWPATLVQPVGSPLSLECTVEGTSNPNLYWYRQAAGRGLQLLFYSVGIGQISSEVPQNLSASRPQDRQFILSSKKLLLSDSGFYLCAWRNRGRVNVLTFGAGSRLTVL.

The chain combines TRBV7-9 with TRBJ2-4, with unresolved D. Trimming shortened V by 5 bases and J by 7 bases, and 15 bases separated the two germline ends. This CDR3 comprises 14 residues. The germline CDR1 and CDR2 sequences are SEHNR and FQNEAQ (reference sequence). The CDR3 here is CASSPPLNVNIQYF. In nucleotides, the CDR3 is TGTGCCAGCAGCCCTCCCCTAAACGTGAACATTCAGTACTTC.